This TCR beta chain stems from a study of cytomegalovirus exposure and HLA in healthy donors. PCR primers comprised 60 Vbeta and 13 Jbeta primers. TCRdb's table, derived via immunoSEQ multiplex PCR, lists solely in-frame clones and lacks some. This table has about 160,000 clones, around 80% appearing once. Sequencing was done on a sample of PBMCs. This TCR came from a woman between 25 and 40 years old in good health and CMV-seropositive.

CDR3 DNA: TGCGCCAGCAGCAATCGGACTCGCGGACGCTTGAATGAGCAGTTCTTC. It codes for CASSNRTRGRLNEQFF. This chain connects TRBV5-1 to TRBJ2-1; D possibly corresponds to TRBD2 (5 bases). CDR1 is SGHRS and CDR2 is YFSETQ in the germline V gene. This CDR3 has 16 amino acids. The V end was cut by 4 bases, the J end by 7 bases, with 21 bases between. Together with reference TRBV5-1 and TRBJ2-1, the CDR3 gives the full variable domain: KAGVTQTPRYLIKTRGQQVTLSCSPISGHRSVSWYQQTPGQGLQFLFEYFSETQRNKGNFPGRFSGRQFSNSRSEMNVSTLELGDSALYLCASSNRTRGRLNEQFFGPGTRLTVL.